These 18 T cell receptor beta chains share one sample of origin, sequenced in a study of OX40 agonist ivuxolimab in advanced cancers. Sequenced by immunoSEQ multiplex PCR; TCRdb stores in-frame clones only, minus some. The profile shows roughly 82,000 clones, 70% to 90% of them singletons. The sample here was CD4+ or CD8+ T cells sorted from blood, taken in a trial of the OX40 agonist ivuxolimab. Every receptor here comes from an adult with an advanced solid tumor such as melanoma, head and neck, liver or kidney cancer.

The chain has TRBV7-2 and TRBJ2-3; D gene uncertain. CDR3 length: 17 residues. Trimming pared 5 bases from V and 2 bases from J, leaving 20 bases between. Germline CDR1 reads SGHTA; CDR2 reads FQGNSA. DNA of the CDR3: TGTGCCAGCAGCGCAGCCGTCTTGCGACTTACCACAGATACGCAGTATTTT. It codes for CASSAAVLRLTTDTQYF.

The chain combines TRBV5-8 with TRBJ1-1; D is unclear. V was clipped by 3 bases and J by 9 bases, with 9 bases between them. Germline CDR1 and CDR2: SGHTS and YDEGEE. This CDR3 has 11 amino acids. The CDR3 here is CASSYLGKAFF. CDR3 DNA sequence: TGTGCCAGCAGCTACCTAGGGAAAGCTTTCTTT.

The CDR3 is CAISQGNYEQYF. DNA for the CDR3: TGTGCCATCAGCCAGGGGAATTACGAGCAGTACTTC. The chain uses TRBV10-3 and TRBJ2-7; maybe TRBD1 (6 bases). V lost 6 bases and J lost 4, with 10 bases in between. The CDR3 runs to 12 residues. The germline CDR1 and CDR2 sequences are ENHRY and SYGVKD.

The V and J genes are TRBV5-6 and TRBJ2-5; D gene unclear. This CDR3 is 14 amino acids long. Trimming took 2 bases from V and 4 from J, leaving 12 bases between them. Germline V CDR1 and CDR2: SGHDT, YYEEEE. The CDR3 sequence: CASSLGRRSETQYF. The CDR3 DNA reads as TGTGCCAGCAGCTTAGGCCGGCGGTCAGAGACCCAGTACTTC.

This clone was seen a single time. The chain recombines TRBV7-2 with TRBJ2-7, with a possible D match to TRBD1 (6 bases). The CDR3 contains 14 residues. Trimming cost V 5 bases and J 0 bases, with 11 bases left between them. The V gene's germline CDR1 is SGHTA and CDR2 FQGNSA. CDR3 bases: TGTGCCAGCAGCCTGACAGGAGACTCCTACGAGCAGTACTTC. Residues: CASSLTGDSYEQYF.

This clone appeared a single time. The chain couples TRBV6-1 to TRBJ1-2; TRBD1 might be the D (5 bases). Trimming removed 1 base from V and 5 bases from J, with 11 bases in between. This CDR3 is built from 14 residues. The V gene's germline CDR1 is MNHNS and CDR2 SASEGT. The CDR3: CASSEVLTGYGYTF. In DNA, the CDR3 is TGTGCCAGCAGTGAAGTCTTAACAGGATATGGCTACACCTTC.

This chain joins TRBV10-3 and TRBJ2-2; the match to TRBD2 covers 9 bases. This CDR3 comprises 15 residues. Per the germline V gene, CDR1 is ENHRY and CDR2 is SYGVKD. Unmatched junction bases numbered 7, after V lost 6 bases and J lost 5 bases. The CDR3 loop reads CAISERGAPTGELFF. Here the CDR3 DNA reads TGTGCCATCAGCGAGCGGGGGGCCCCTACCGGGGAGCTGTTTTTT.

The rearrangement joins TRBV27 to TRBJ1-2, with D perhaps matching TRBD1 (5 bases). V was clipped by 0 bases and J by 2 bases, with 10 bases between them. This CDR3 has 15 residues. Germline V gene data show CDR1 as MNHEY and CDR2 as SMNVEV (reference sequence). The CDR3: CASSLSERGNYGYTF. Written as DNA, the CDR3 is TGTGCCAGCAGTTTATCGGAACGGGGCAACTATGGCTACACCTTC.

This chain links TRBV19 with TRBJ1-4; possible D gene TRBD1, 6 bases. The CDR3 sequence is 16 residues long. From germline, CDR1 is LNHDA and CDR2 SQIVND (reference sequence). Trimming removed 3 bases from V and 8 bases from J, with 19 bases in between. The CDR3 DNA reads TGTGCCAGTAGTATGGGTCAAGGGACAAGGCCCGAAAAACTGTTTTTT. Amino acids: CASSMGQGTRPEKLFF.

V gene TRBV7-8 combines with J gene TRBJ1-1; D remains unclear. The CDR3 is made up of 14 amino acids. The germline CDR1 and CDR2 sequences are SGHVS and FQNEAQ. V was pared by 0 bases and J by 5 bases, with 10 bases between. DNA of the CDR3: TGTGCCAGCAGCTTAGCCTTAGGCGGGACTGAAGCTTTCTTT. Its protein product is CASSLALGGTEAFF.

The chain uses TRBV7-2 and TRBJ2-1, with TRBD2 identical over 11 bases. The germline V gene encodes CDR1 SGHTA and CDR2 FQGNSA. The V segment lost 5 bases and the J segment 4 bases; nucleotides outside the gene matches: 4. This CDR3 contains 15 residues. The CDR3 is CASSPPSGGYNEQFF. The CDR3 nucleotides are TGTGCCAGCAGCCCCCCTAGCGGGGGGTACAATGAGCAGTTCTTC.

In this sample, this clone turned up once. The V and J genes are TRBV6-6 and TRBJ1-5; 7 positions match TRBD1. The CDR3 sequence is 14 residues long. V was clipped by 5 bases and J by 6 bases; unmatched bases: 7. In germline, CDR1 is MNHNY, CDR2 SVGAGI (reference sequence). CDR3: CASSPGTASQPQHF. The CDR3 DNA is TGTGCCAGCAGTCCCGGGACAGCGAGTCAGCCCCAGCATTTT.

The V call is TRBV4-1, the J call TRBJ2-3; the match to TRBD1 covers 8 bases. V was pared by 4 bases and J by 4 bases, with 10 bases of the junction left unmatched. Germline values: CDR1 MGHRA, CDR2 YSYEKL. The CDR3 sequence is 16 residues long. The CDR3 nucleotides read TGCGCCAGCAGCCCCCAAGACAGGGGCAATTCAGATACGCAGTATTTT. The encoded protein is CASSPQDRGNSDTQYF.

In the case of this clone: The same CDR3 can be traced to other DNA sequences in this sample. The rearrangement joins TRBV6-5 to TRBJ1-1; D may be TRBD1 (6 bases). The CDR3 sequence is 13 residues long. With 2 bases removed from V and 5 bases from J, the gap between germline ends came to 9 bases. Per the germline V gene, CDR1 is MNHEY and CDR2 is SVGAGI. Here the CDR3 reads CASSYNRDTEAFF. The CDR3 DNA follows: TGTGCCAGCAGTTACAACAGGGATACTGAAGCTTTCTTT.

V is TRBV6-1 and J is TRBJ2-5; D ambiguous. V lost 1 base, J lost 5 bases, and 2 bases lay in between. This CDR3 comprises 11 residues. The germline V gene has CDR1 MNHNS and CDR2 SASEGT. This chain's CDR3 is CASSEGETQYF. The CDR3 nucleotides read TGTGCCAGCAGTGAAGGGGAGACCCAGTACTTC.

J is TRBJ2-7 and V is TRBV15; D unresolved. Per germline, CDR1 LNHNV and CDR2 YYDKDF (reference sequence). The CDR3 is 15 residues long. Trimming took off 0 bases at V and 0 bases at J, with 9 bases between the two ends. CDR3 bases: TGTGCCACCAGCAGAGAGTGGGCAAGCTCCTACGAGCAGTACTTC. Its translation is CATSREWASSYEQYF. The complete variable domain, with remaining parts taken from reference TRBV15 and TRBJ2-7, reads DAMVIQNPRYQVTQFGKPVTLSCSQTLNHNVMYWYQQKSSQAPKLLFHYYDKDFNNEADTPDNFQSRRPNTSFCFLDIRSPGLGDTAMYLCATSREWASSYEQYFGPGTRLTVT.

This chain connects TRBV6-4 to TRBJ1-2; possible D gene TRBD1, 5 bases. Germline V lookup: CDR1 MRHNA, CDR2 SNTAGT. V gave up 11 bases and J gave up 1 base, with 14 bases separating them. The CDR3 totals 13 residues. CDR3 protein: CAPGFSNNYGYTF. CDR3 coding DNA: TGTGCCCCAGGGTTTTCCAATAACTATGGCTACACCTTC.

This chain joins TRBV4-2 and TRBJ2-7, with D maybe TRBD1 (8 bases). CDR3 length: 14 residues. The V end lost 2 bases, the J end lost 2 bases, and 10 bases lay between the germline ends. The germline V gene encodes CDR1 LGHNA and CDR2 YNFKEQ. The CDR3 coding sequence is TGTGCCAGCAGCCAAACAGGGGGGGCCTACGAGCAGTACTTC. Translation gives CASSQTGGAYEQYF.